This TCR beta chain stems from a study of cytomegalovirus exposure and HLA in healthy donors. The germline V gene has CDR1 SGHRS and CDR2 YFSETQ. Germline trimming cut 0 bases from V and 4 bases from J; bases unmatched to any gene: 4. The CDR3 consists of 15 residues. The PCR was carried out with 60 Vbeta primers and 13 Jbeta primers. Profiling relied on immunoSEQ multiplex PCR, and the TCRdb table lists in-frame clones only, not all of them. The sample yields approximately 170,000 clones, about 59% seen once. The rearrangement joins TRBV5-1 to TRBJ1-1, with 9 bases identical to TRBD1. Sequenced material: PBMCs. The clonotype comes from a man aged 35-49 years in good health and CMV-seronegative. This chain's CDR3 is CASSLEGQGVTEAFF. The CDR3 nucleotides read TGCGCCAGCAGCTTGGAGGGACAGGGCGTCACTGAAGCTTTCTTT.